This passage covers 32 T cell receptor beta chains from one sample sequenced in a study of blood T cell repertoires in COVID-19. The method was immunoSEQ multiplex PCR; TCRdb's version includes in-frame clones alone and lacks a portion of them. Of approximately 260,000 clones in the sample, around 85% were seen once. Sequencing was done on a sample of peripheral blood. These receptors all come from a woman aged 40 to 50 with active or convalescent COVID-19.

The V gene is TRBV6-5, the J gene TRBJ1-5; no firm D call. The CDR3 totals 16 residues. The germline gives CDR1 MNHEY, CDR2 SVGAGI. V gave up 4 bases and J gave up 3 bases, with 16 bases separating them. The CDR3, as DNA: TGTGCCAGCAGTTTCGAGGGAGAAGGAATCAATCAGCCCCAGCATTTT. This encodes CASSFEGEGINQPQHF.

This chain uses TRBV6-5 with TRBJ1-2; possible D gene TRBD1, 5 bases. Trimming pared 9 bases from V and 3 bases from J, leaving 8 bases between. Germline CDR1 MNHEY, CDR2 SVGAGI. The CDR3 consists of 11 residues. The CDR3 is CASQGYYGYTF. CDR3 nucleotide sequence: TGTGCCAGTCAGGGTTACTATGGCTACACCTTC.

The rearrangement joins TRBV5-4 to TRBJ2-1, with TRBD2 as a possible D gene (6 bases). This CDR3 has 16 amino acids. Trimming took 5 bases from V and 1 from J, leaving 16 bases between them. CDR1 and CDR2 (germline): SGHNT, YYREEE (reference sequence). The CDR3 loop is CASRLSGTSSYNEQFF. The CDR3, as DNA: TGTGCCAGCAGGTTATCCGGGACTTCTTCCTACAATGAGCAGTTCTTC.

The CDR3: CASSSGESPLHF. In nucleotides, the CDR3 is TGTGCCAGCAGCTCAGGGGAATCACCCCTCCACTTT. The rearrangement joins TRBV28 to TRBJ1-6; D perhaps matches TRBD1 (6 bases). Deletions cut 6 bases from V and 10 bases from J, with 10 bases between. This CDR3 spans 12 amino acids. CDR1 MDHEN and CDR2 SYDVKM come from the germline V gene.

This chain uses TRBV4-1 with TRBJ2-3; 11 bases agree with TRBD2. Losses at the gene ends were 4 bases for V and 2 bases for J; bases not matched to a gene: 5. The V gene's germline CDR1 is MGHRA and CDR2 YSYEKL. The CDR3 loop spans 16 amino acids. CDR3 protein: CASSLTSGGLTDTQYF. CDR3 DNA sequence: TGCGCCAGCAGCCTAACTAGCGGGGGTCTCACAGATACGCAGTATTTT.

The V call is TRBV18, the J call TRBJ1-4, with a possible D match to TRBD1 (6 bases). The length of the CDR3 is 14 residues. V gave up 3 bases and J gave up 5 bases, with 10 bases separating them. Germline assignment: CDR1 KGHSH and CDR2 LQKENI. Here the CDR3 DNA reads TGTGCCAGCTCACCTCGGGGGGCCAATGAAAAACTGTTTTTT. Translating gives CASSPRGANEKLFF.

The chain employs TRBV13 and TRBJ2-3; D might be TRBD2 (6 bases). The CDR3 loop spans 12 amino acids. The V gene lost 6 bases and the J gene lost 4 bases, with 8 bases spanning the gap. Germline V CDR1 and CDR2: PRHDT, FYEKMQ (reference sequence). The CDR3 protein is CASRREADTQYF. In DNA form, the CDR3 reads TGTGCCAGCAGAAGGGAGGCAGATACGCAGTATTTT.

This clone was counted between two and nine times. This chain joins TRBV28 and TRBJ1-2, with 7 bases fitting TRBD1. The CDR3 has 13 amino acids. The V gene's germline CDR1 is MDHEN and CDR2 SYDVKM. The V and J ends lost 7 bases and 5 bases, in that order; junction bases with no gene match: 7. The CDR3 nucleotides are TGTGCCAGCAAAACGACAGGGAGTTATGGCTACACCTTC. Its protein product is CASKTTGSYGYTF.

The chain combines TRBV7-3 with TRBJ2-2, with D maybe TRBD2 (7 bases). The V end was cut by 1 base, the J end by 0 bases, with 9 bases between. The CDR3 extends over 16 amino acids. Germline CDR1 reads SGHTA; CDR2 reads FQGTGA. The CDR3, as DNA: TGTGCCAGCAGCTTAAGGGGGGGCCCGAACACCGGGGAGCTGTTTTTT. This translates into CASSLRGGPNTGELFF.

The rearrangement joins TRBV6-5 to TRBJ2-3; 8 bases match TRBD2. Unmatched junction bases numbered 2, after V lost 1 base and J lost 5 bases. Germline V gene data show CDR1 as MNHEY and CDR2 as SVGAGI. The CDR3 covers 14 residues. For the CDR3, the DNA is TGTGCCAGCAGTTACTTCGGGGGGGGAGATACGCAGTATTTT. It yields the protein CASSYFGGGDTQYF.

The chain uses TRBV2 and TRBJ1-5, with D maybe TRBD1 (5 bases). V was clipped by 2 bases and J by 5 bases, with 10 bases between them. Germline V lookup: CDR1 SNHLY, CDR2 FYNNEI. The CDR3 is 14 residues long. CDR3 nucleotides: TGTGCCAGCAGTGAAACAGGAGCTTATCAGCCCCAGCATTTT. Residues: CASSETGAYQPQHF.

This clone was observed once. The rearrangement joins TRBV6-5 to TRBJ2-2; D call uncertain. Trimming removed 6 bases at V and 1 base at J, with 12 bases between. This CDR3 has 15 amino acids. CDR1 and CDR2 from the germline V gene are MNHEY and SVGAGI. This chain's CDR3 is CASSRGTKNTGELFF. DNA of the CDR3: TGTGCCAGCAGCCGCGGAACTAAGAACACCGGGGAGCTGTTTTTT.

This clone was recorded a few times. V usage is TRBV20-1 and J usage is TRBJ1-6; unclear D gene. Trimming left V 3 bases short and J 9 bases short, with 12 bases between. CDR3 length: 13 amino acids. Per the germline V gene, CDR1 is DFQATT and CDR2 is SNEGSKA (reference sequence). CDR3 sequence: CSASTRPTSPLHF. The DNA for the CDR3 is TGCAGTGCTAGTACCAGGCCGACTTCACCCCTCCACTTT.

DNA for the CDR3: TGTGCCAGCAGCCGGGAGCGGATTCAGACTGAAGCTTTCTTT. Protein: CASSRERIQTEAFF. J is TRBJ1-1 and V is TRBV5-6; D not resolved. Germline V CDR1 and CDR2: SGHDT, YYEEEE. The CDR3 loop spans 14 amino acids. Trimming removed 4 bases at V and 5 bases at J, with 15 bases between.

This chain connects TRBV11-2 to TRBJ1-2, with D possibly matching TRBD1 (5 bases). The CDR3 has 13 residues. Trimming took 5 bases from V and 2 from J, leaving 9 bases between them. Germline lookup yields CDR1 SGHAT and CDR2 FQNNGV. The CDR3 spells CASSPYRNYGYTF. The CDR3 bases are TGTGCCAGCAGCCCCTACAGGAACTATGGCTACACCTTC.

This clone was seen only a few times. Other nucleotide sequences in the sample specify the same CDR3. The V gene is TRBV7-9, the J gene TRBJ1-4; 9 bases line up with TRBD1. Germline V gives CDR1 SEHNR, CDR2 FQNEAQ (reference sequence). The CDR3 spans 14 residues. After removal of 5 bases from V and 5 bases from J, the junction contained 3 bases not matched to a gene. The CDR3 nucleotides read TGTGCCAGCAGCCGAACAGGGGGCAATGAAAAACTGTTTTTT. Translated, it gives CASSRTGGNEKLFF. Full variable domain (outside the CDR3, taken from reference TRBV7-9 and TRBJ1-4): DTGVSQNPRHKITKRGQNVTFRCDPISEHNRLYWYRQTLGQGPEFLTYFQNEAQLEKSRLLSDRFSAERPKGSFSTLEIQRTEQGDSAMYLCASSRTGGNEKLFFGSGTQLSVL.

The J gene is TRBJ1-2, the V gene TRBV9; D remains ambiguous. Trimming pared 0 bases from V and 4 bases from J, leaving 10 bases between. This CDR3 contains 14 residues. Germline V gene data show CDR1 as SGDLS and CDR2 as YYNGEE. CDR3 residues: CASSVEGSVYGYTF. The CDR3 nucleotides read TGTGCCAGCAGCGTAGAAGGCAGCGTCTATGGCTACACCTTC.

This clone has more than one count but fewer than ten. This chain connects TRBV19 to TRBJ1-1, with unresolved D. Germline loops: CDR1 LNHDA, CDR2 SQIVND (reference sequence). The ends were cut back, 4 bases at V and 4 bases at J, with 10 bases in the middle. This CDR3 comprises 13 residues. CDR3 loop: CASSTAGSTEAFF. CDR3 coding DNA: TGTGCCAGTAGTACCGCGGGGAGCACTGAAGCTTTCTTT. Together with reference TRBV19 and TRBJ1-1, the CDR3 gives the full variable domain: DGGITQSPKYLFRKEGQNVTLSCEQNLNHDAMYWYRQDPGQGLRLIYYSQIVNDFQKGDIAEGYSVSREKKESFPLTVTSAQKNPTAFYLCASSTAGSTEAFFGQGTRLTVV.

The chain carries TRBV5-1 and TRBJ2-1; a possible D gene is TRBD1 (6 bases). V gave up 0 bases and J gave up 2 bases, with 9 bases separating them. The CDR3 runs to 15 residues. Germline V gene sequence: CDR1 SGHRS, CDR2 YFSETQ. The DNA of the CDR3 is TGCGCCAGCAGCTTGGGGACAGCCACCTACAATGAGCAGTTCTTC. Protein: CASSLGTATYNEQFF.

This chain uses TRBV28 with TRBJ2-3; tentatively, D is TRBD1 (5 bases). The germline CDR1 and CDR2 sequences are MDHEN and SYDVKM. This CDR3 spans 19 amino acids. The V gene lost 1 base and the J gene lost 7 bases, with 27 bases spanning the gap. CDR3 bases: TGTGCCAGCAGTTTATCCCCATCGTTCTTTGGGGCAGAGGCAAATACGCAGTATTTT. Amino acid sequence: CASSLSPSFFGAEANTQYF.

This chain connects TRBV11-3 to TRBJ2-2; 7 bases agree with TRBD1. This CDR3 comprises 15 residues. The V gene end was trimmed by 5 bases and the J gene end by 4 bases; junction bases not matched to a gene: 7. Germline loops: CDR1 SGHNT, CDR2 YENEEA. As DNA, the CDR3 is TGTGCCAGCAGCCCCGAGACAGGGCCCACCGGGGAGCTGTTTTTT. This codes for CASSPETGPTGELFF. Based on the CDR3 plus reference TRBV11-3 and TRBJ2-2, the full variable domain is EAGVVQSPRYKIIEKKQPVAFWCNPISGHNTLYWYLQNLGQGPELLIRYENEEAVDDSQLPKDRFSAERLKGVDSTLKIQPAELGDSAVYLCASSPETGPTGELFFGEGSRLTVL.

The CDR3 coding sequence is TGTGCCAGCAGTTGGCGGGGTCAGCCCCAGCATTTT. Translation gives CASSWRGQPQHF. The chain combines TRBV12-3 or TRBV12-4 with TRBJ1-5; D ambiguous. The CDR3 runs to 12 residues. V lost 4 bases to trimming and J lost 6 bases, with 7 bases between them.

V is TRBV18 and J is TRBJ1-1; possible D gene TRBD1, 5 bases. The germline gives CDR1 KGHSH, CDR2 LQKENI. The CDR3 length is 13 residues. The V gene lost 5 bases and the J gene lost 1 base, with 8 bases spanning the gap. CDR3 nucleotide sequence: TGTGCCAGCTCAACTGACAGGAACACTGAAGCTTTCTTT. Protein sequence: CASSTDRNTEAFF.

The gene calls are TRBV11-2 and TRBJ2-1; TRBD2 matches at 10 bases. Trimming removed 2 bases from V and 4 bases from J; junction bases left unmatched: 2. CDR3 size: 15 residues. The germline V gene has CDR1 SGHAT and CDR2 FQNNGV. In DNA form, the CDR3 reads TGTGCCAGCAGCTTAAGCGGGGGGGCGTACAATGAGCAGTTCTTC. Translated, it gives CASSLSGGAYNEQFF.

This chain connects TRBV27 to TRBJ1-2, with D perhaps matching TRBD1 (5 bases). Per germline, CDR1 MNHEY and CDR2 SMNVEV (reference sequence). The CDR3 consists of 14 residues. Deletions cut 5 bases from V and 3 bases from J, with 13 bases between. The CDR3: CASSPRQTHYGYTF. The CDR3 nucleotides read TGTGCCAGCAGTCCACGACAGACGCACTATGGCTACACCTTC.

V usage is TRBV7-9 and J usage is TRBJ2-1; tentative D call: TRBD1 (7 bases). The CDR3 has 17 residues. V gave up 3 bases and J gave up 7 bases, with 22 bases separating them. Looked up from germline, CDR1 is SEHNR and CDR2 is FQNEAQ (reference sequence). The CDR3 region has the DNA TGTGCCAGCAGCTTCATGTGGACGGCGTCAGGGGGGAATGAGCAGTTCTTC. Its translation: CASSFMWTASGGNEQFF.

The rearrangement joins TRBV6-6 to TRBJ1-2; a possible D gene is TRBD1 (5 bases). Germline V gene data show CDR1 as MNHNY and CDR2 as SVGAGI (reference sequence). Trimming left V 4 bases short and J 10 bases short, with 13 bases between. CDR3 length: 12 amino acids. The CDR3: CASSLPGRDYTF. The CDR3 DNA reads as TGTGCCAGCAGTTTACCAGGGCGCGACTACACCTTC.

The chain couples TRBV28 to TRBJ1-2, with D tentatively TRBD1 (5 bases). The ends were cut back, 9 bases at V and 4 bases at J, with 12 bases in the middle. There are 12 residues in the CDR3. CDR1 is MDHEN, CDR2 SYDVKM, per germline. The CDR3, as DNA: TGTGCCAGTCAACAGGCTTCCTATGGCTACACCTTC. Translation: CASQQASYGYTF.

This clone was observed once. CDR3 protein: CASSLTGGPVTEAFF. CDR3 nucleotides: TGTGCCAGCAGTCTCACAGGGGGCCCAGTCACTGAAGCTTTCTTT. V usage is TRBV6-6 and J usage is TRBJ1-1; 9 bases agree with TRBD1. The CDR3 totals 15 residues. J was trimmed by 4 bases and V by 5 bases; bases with no gene match: 8. Germline V CDR1 and CDR2: MNHNY, SVGAGI (reference sequence).

This sequence joins TRBV5-6 and TRBJ2-7, with D perhaps matching TRBD2 (5 bases). V dropped 4 bases and J dropped 7 bases, with 18 bases sitting between them. From germline, CDR1 is SGHDT and CDR2 YYEEEE. The CDR3 runs 14 residues. The CDR3 loop is CASSRAEGLREQYV. The CDR3 DNA follows: TGTGCCAGCAGCCGCGCAGAGGGTTTGAGAGAGCAGTACGTC.

The chain joins TRBV29-1 to TRBJ1-4; maybe TRBD1 (5 bases). The CDR3 length is 12 residues. V was clipped by 4 bases and J by 6 bases, with 9 bases between them. CDR1 and CDR2 from the germline V gene are SQVTM and ANQGSEA. CDR3 DNA: TGCAGCGTTGGTCAGGGTGATGAAAAACTGTTTTTT. Translation: CSVGQGDEKLFF.

This chain uses TRBV11-2 with TRBJ2-7; 11 bases match TRBD1. After removal of 5 bases from V and 4 bases from J, the junction contained 4 bases not matched to a gene. CDR3 length: 14 amino acids. Germline CDR1 and CDR2: SGHAT and FQNNGV. CDR3 in amino acids: CASSGDRGIYEQYF. CDR3 DNA: TGTGCCAGCAGCGGGGACAGGGGGATATACGAGCAGTACTTC.